The TCR beta chain described here comes from a study of T cell responses to AZD1222 COVID-19 vaccine. Notes on the study in general: AZD1222 recipients seropositive at baseline numbered only six.

This clone occurred a few times. Antigen unknown. The repertoire was sequenced with immunoSEQ multiplex PCR; TCRdb's copy has only in-frame clones and lacks some. The sample carries about 140,000 clones, about 91% recorded once. Germline V gene data show CDR1 as SGHVS and CDR2 as FNYEAQ. V was cut by 3 bases and J by 1 base, with 0 bases left in between. The CDR3 length is 12 residues. Both about-4-week and about-12-week second-dose recipients were combined. This TCR was recovered from an adult who received the AZD1222 COVID-19 vaccine. The sample was peripheral blood, taken 28 days after the second AZD1222 dose. The chain couples TRBV7-6 to TRBJ2-2; D ambiguous. CDR3 amino acids: CASSLNTGELFF. The CDR3 bases are TGTGCCAGCAGCTTGAACACCGGGGAGCTGTTTTTT.